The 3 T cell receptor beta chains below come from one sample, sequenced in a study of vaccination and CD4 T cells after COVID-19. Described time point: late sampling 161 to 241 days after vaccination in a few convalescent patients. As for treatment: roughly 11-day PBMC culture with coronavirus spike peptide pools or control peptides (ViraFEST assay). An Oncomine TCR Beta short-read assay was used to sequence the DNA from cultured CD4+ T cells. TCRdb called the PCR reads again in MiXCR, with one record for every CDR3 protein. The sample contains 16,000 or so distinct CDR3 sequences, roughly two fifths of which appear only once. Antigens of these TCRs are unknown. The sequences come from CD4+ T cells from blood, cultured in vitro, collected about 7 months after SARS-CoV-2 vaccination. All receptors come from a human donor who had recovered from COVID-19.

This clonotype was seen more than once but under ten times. CDR3 DNA: TGTGCCAGCAGCTTAGTAGGGACAGGGGGCCAGGACACTGAAGCTTTCTTT. Its translation is CASSLVGTGGQDTEAFF. The genes are TRBV7-2 and TRBJ1-1; 12 bases are a match to TRBD1. After removal of 1 base from V and 3 bases from J, the junction contained 6 bases not matched to a gene. CDR1 is SGHTA and CDR2 is FQGNSA in the germline V gene. The CDR3 sequence is 17 residues long.

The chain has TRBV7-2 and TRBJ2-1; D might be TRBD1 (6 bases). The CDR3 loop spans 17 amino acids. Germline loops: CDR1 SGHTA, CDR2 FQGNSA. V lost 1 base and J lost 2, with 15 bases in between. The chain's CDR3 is CASSLGGVRDTYNEQFF. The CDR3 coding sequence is TGTGCCAGCAGCTTAGGCGGCGTGAGGGACACCTACAATGAGCAGTTCTTC.

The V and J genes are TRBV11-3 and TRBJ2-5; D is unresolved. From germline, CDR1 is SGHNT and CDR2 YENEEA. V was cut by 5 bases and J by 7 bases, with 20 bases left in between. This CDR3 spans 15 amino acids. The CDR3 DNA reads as TGTGCCAGCAGCCCATCCTCCGGACCAGCAGGGACCCAGTACTTC. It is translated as CASSPSSGPAGTQYF.